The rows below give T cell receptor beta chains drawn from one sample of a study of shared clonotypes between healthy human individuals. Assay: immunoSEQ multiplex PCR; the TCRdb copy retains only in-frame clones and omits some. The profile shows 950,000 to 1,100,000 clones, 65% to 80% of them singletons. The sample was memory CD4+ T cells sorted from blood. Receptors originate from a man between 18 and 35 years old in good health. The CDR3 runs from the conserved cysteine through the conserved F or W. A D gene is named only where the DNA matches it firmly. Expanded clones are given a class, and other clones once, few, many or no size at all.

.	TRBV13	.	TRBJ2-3	CASSLMRGPSTDTQYF	TGTGCCAGCAGCTTAATGCGGGGGCCTAGCACAGATACGCAGTATTTT
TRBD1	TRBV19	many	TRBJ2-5	CASSTQQGAWSTQYF	TGTGCCAGTAGTACCCAACAGGGGGCCTGGTCGACCCAGTACTTC
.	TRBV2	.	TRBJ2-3	CASRRGYTDTQYF	TGTGCCAGCAGGCGGGGATACACAGATACGCAGTATTTT
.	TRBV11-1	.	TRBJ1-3	CASSMDRTGNTIYF	TGTGCCAGCAGCATGGACAGAACCGGAAACACCATATATTTT
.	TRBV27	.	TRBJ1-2	CASSLAKGMLGGYTF	TGTGCCAGCAGTTTAGCAAAGGGGATGTTGGGAGGCTACACCTTC
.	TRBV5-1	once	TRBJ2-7	CASTERAPSGEQYF	TGCGCCAGCACCGAAAGGGCCCCTTCGGGGGAGCAGTACTTC
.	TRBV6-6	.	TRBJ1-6	CASSPPGPATSPLHF	TGTGCCAGCAGTCCTCCGGGGCCTGCCACGTCACCCCTCCACTTT
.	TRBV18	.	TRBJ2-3	CASSPQADTQYF	TGTGCCAGCTCACCACAGGCAGATACGCAGTATTTT
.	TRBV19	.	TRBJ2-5	CASTPGQSRETQYF	TGTGCCAGTACTCCGGGACAAAGTCGAGAGACCCAGTACTTC
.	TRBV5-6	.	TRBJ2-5	CASSLDGLGGETQYF	TGTGCCAGCAGCTTGGATGGTTTAGGGGGAGAGACCCAGTACTTC
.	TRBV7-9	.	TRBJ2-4	CASSLARTPLAKNIQYF	TGTGCCAGCAGCTTAGCTAGAACACCGCTAGCCAAAAACATTCAGTACTTC
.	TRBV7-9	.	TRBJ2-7	CASSFDRTSYEQYF	TGTGCCAGCAGCTTTGACAGGACTTCCTACGAGCAGTACTTC
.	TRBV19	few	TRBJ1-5	CASSVGLEGNQPQHF	TGTGCCAGTAGTGTCGGGTTGGAGGGCAATCAGCCCCAGCATTTT
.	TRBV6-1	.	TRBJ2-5	CASTLRTVKETQYF	TGTGCCAGCACCCTTAGGACAGTCAAAGAGACCCAGTACTTC
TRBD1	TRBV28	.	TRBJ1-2	CASSFQASGGAGYGYTF	TGTGCCAGCAGTTTTCAAGCCTCAGGGGGCGCTGGCTATGGCTACACCTTC
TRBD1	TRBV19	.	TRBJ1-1	CASSKTGGGTEAFF	TGTGCCAGTAGCAAGACAGGGGGCGGCACTGAAGCTTTCTTT
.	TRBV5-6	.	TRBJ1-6	CASSVKVRANSPLHF	TGTGCCAGCAGCGTGAAGGTCCGCGCAAATTCACCCCTCCACTTT
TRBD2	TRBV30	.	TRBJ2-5	CAWSRSWTSGGQETQYF	TGTGCCTGGAGTCGGAGTTGGACTAGCGGGGGACAAGAGACCCAGTACTTC
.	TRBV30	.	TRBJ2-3	CAWSGKDSFTDTQYF	TGTGCCTGGAGTGGAAAGGACAGCTTCACAGATACGCAGTATTTT
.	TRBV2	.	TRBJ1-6	CASSLRGSYNSPLHF	TGTGCCAGCAGTCTCAGGGGATCCTATAATTCACCCCTCCACTTT
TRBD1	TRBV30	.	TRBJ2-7	CASARGNLEYEQYF	TGTGCCTCGGCCAGGGGGAATCTCGAATACGAGCAGTACTTC
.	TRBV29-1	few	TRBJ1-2	CSVTQSEGGYTF	TGCAGCGTCACTCAGAGTGAAGGCGGCTACACCTTC
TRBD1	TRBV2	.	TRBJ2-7	CASRAIGQGTFEQYF	TGTGCCAGCAGAGCGATCGGACAGGGTACGTTCGAGCAGTACTTC
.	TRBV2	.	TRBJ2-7	CASSIGLRSYEQYF	TGTGCCAGCAGTATCGGACTGCGCTCCTACGAGCAGTACTTC
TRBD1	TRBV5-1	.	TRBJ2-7	CASSVTGQGKFYEQYF	TGCGCCAGCAGCGTGACCGGACAGGGGAAATTCTACGAGCAGTACTTC
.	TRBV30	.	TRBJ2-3	CAWKTFADTQYF	TGTGCCTGGAAAACTTTCGCAGATACGCAGTATTTT
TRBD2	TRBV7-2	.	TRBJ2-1	CASSRTSGMVNEQFF	TGTGCCAGCAGCCGAACTAGCGGGATGGTCAATGAGCAGTTCTTC